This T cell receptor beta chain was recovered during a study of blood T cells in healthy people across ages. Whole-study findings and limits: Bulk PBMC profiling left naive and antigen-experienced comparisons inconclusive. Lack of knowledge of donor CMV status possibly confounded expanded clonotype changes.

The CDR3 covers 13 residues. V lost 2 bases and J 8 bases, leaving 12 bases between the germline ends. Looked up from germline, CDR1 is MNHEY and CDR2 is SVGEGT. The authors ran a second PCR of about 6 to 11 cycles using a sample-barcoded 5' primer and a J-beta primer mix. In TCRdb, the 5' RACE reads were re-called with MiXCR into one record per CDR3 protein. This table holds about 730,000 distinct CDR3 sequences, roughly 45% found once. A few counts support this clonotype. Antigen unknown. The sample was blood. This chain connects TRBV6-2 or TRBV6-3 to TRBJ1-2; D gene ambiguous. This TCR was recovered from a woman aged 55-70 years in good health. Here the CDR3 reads CASSYRSVGGYTF. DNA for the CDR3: TGTGCCAGCAGTTACAGATCCGTGGGCGGCTACACCTTC.